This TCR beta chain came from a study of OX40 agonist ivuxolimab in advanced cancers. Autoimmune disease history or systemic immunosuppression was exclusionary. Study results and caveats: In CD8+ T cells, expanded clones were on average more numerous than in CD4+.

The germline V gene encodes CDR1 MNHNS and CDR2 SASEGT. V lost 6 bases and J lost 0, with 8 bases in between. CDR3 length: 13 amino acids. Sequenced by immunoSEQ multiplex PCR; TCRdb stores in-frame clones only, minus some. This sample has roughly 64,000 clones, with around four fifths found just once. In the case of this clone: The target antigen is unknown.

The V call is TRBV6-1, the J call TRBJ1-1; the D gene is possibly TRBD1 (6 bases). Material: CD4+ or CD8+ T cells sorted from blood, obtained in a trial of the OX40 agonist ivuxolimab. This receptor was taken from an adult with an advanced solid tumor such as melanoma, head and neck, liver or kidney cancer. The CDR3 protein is CASSGQMNTEAFF. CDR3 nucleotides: TGTGCCAGCAGCGGACAGATGAACACTGAAGCTTTCTTT.